One sample yielded the 23 T cell receptor beta chains listed below, sequenced in a study of breast tumors, draining lymph nodes, adjacent tissues. TCRdb processed the multiplex PCR reads anew with MiXCR; each CDR3 protein has one entry. The repertoire has roughly 100,000 distinct CDR3 sequences, around 30% of them found once; the top ten carry around 5.9%. Breast cancer patients provided tissue from their axillary draining lymph nodes. Sequenced material: axillary lymph node tissue. These receptors all stem from a female donor with breast cancer. Some clones in this sample may be carry-over from other donors' samples.

Worth noting for this clonotype: One junction end does not reproduce the germline sequence, and a read error may be involved. The rearrangement joins TRBV27 to TRBJ2-1; D unclear. From germline, CDR1 is MNHEY and CDR2 SMNVEV (reference sequence). The CDR3 covers 11 residues. CDR3 in DNA: TGTGCCGGCAGTACATCCAATGAGCAGTTCTTC. Translating gives CAGSTSNEQFF.

This clonotype showed up many times. In DNA, the CDR3 is TGCGCCAGCAGCTTGGAACAAGGCAGGAGCTATGGCTACACCTTC. This codes for CASSLEQGRSYGYTF. The J gene is TRBJ1-2, the V gene TRBV5-1; D is ambiguous. Trimming removed 0 bases at V and 4 bases at J, with 13 bases between. The CDR3 is 15 residues long. CDR1 and CDR2 from the germline V gene are SGHRS and YFSETQ.

On this clonotype itself: Since the CDR3 does not end with the conserved phenylalanine or tryptophan, this likely comes from a read error. The chain joins TRBV9 to TRBJ2-7; 8 bases line up with TRBD2. CDR1 and CDR2 (germline): SGDLS, YYNGEE. The V gene end was trimmed by 0 bases and the J gene end by 4 bases; junction bases not matched to a gene: 6. CDR3 length: 15 residues. The chain's CDR3 is CASSVAASGFYEQYL. The CDR3 region has the DNA TGTGCCAGCAGCGTAGCGGCTAGCGGGTTTTACGAGCAGTACCTC.

The chain has TRBV24-1 and TRBJ2-3, with TRBD2 matching over 7 bases. This CDR3 has 14 residues. V lost 12 bases, J lost 3 bases, and 11 bases stayed unmatched. Per the germline V gene, CDR1 is KGHDR and CDR2 is SFDVKD. The CDR3 DNA follows: TGTGCCCCTCGGAGGGCGGGAGCTACAGATACGCAGTATTTT. Translating gives CAPRRAGATDTQYF.

This chain connects TRBV14 to TRBJ1-3, with 7 bases matching TRBD1. The V segment lost 3 bases and the J segment 7 bases; nucleotides outside the gene matches: 6. The length of the CDR3 is 14 residues. The V gene's germline CDR1 is SGHDN and CDR2 FVKESK. The CDR3 DNA sequence: TGTGCCAGCAGCCACGGACAGGTCTGGAACACCATATATTTT. The encoded protein is CASSHGQVWNTIYF.

This clonotype appeared many times. A read error is possible here, since a much larger clone lies one base away. J is TRBJ2-5 and V is TRBV7-7; 8 bases are a match to TRBD1. Per the germline V gene, CDR1 is SSHAT and CDR2 is FNYEAQ (reference sequence). CDR3 length equals 16 residues. The CDR3 DNA follows: TGTGCTAGCGGCCCCGGACAGGGCGGGTGGCAAGAGACCCAGTACTTC. This sequence encodes CASGPGQGGWQETQYF.

The CDR3 sequence: CASSLGEACCEQYF. As DNA, the CDR3 is TGCGCCAGCAGCTTGGGCGAAGCTTGCTGCGAGCAGTACTTC. The J gene is TRBJ2-7, the V gene TRBV5-1; no firm D call. Germline assignment: CDR1 SGHRS and CDR2 YFSETQ. V was pared by 0 bases and J by 6 bases, with 13 bases between. The CDR3 has 14 amino acids.

This clonotype was counted at least ten times. The chain employs TRBV2 and TRBJ1-5, with D tentatively TRBD1 (5 bases). Trimming cost V 7 bases and J 0 bases, with 10 bases left between them. CDR1 is SNHLY and CDR2 is FYNNEI in the germline V gene. This CDR3 has 14 amino acids. The CDR3 nucleotides are TGTGCCAGCAACGGACAAAATAGCAATCAGCCCCAGCATTTT. Protein sequence: CASNGQNSNQPQHF.

V is TRBV30 and J is TRBJ1-2; D gene unclear. Germline lookup yields CDR1 GTSNPN and CDR2 SVGIG (reference sequence). This CDR3 comprises 12 residues. V lost 0 bases and J 8 bases, leaving 10 bases between the germline ends. For the CDR3, the DNA is TGTGCCTGGAGTGTCGGAGGGAGCGGCTACACCTTC. Its protein product is CAWSVGGSGYTF.

The CDR3 sequence: CASNPDRGDEKLFF. CDR3 DNA: TGTGCCAGCAACCCGGACAGAGGGGATGAAAAACTGTTTTTT. This chain connects TRBV2 to TRBJ1-4, with TRBD1 as a possible D gene (6 bases). Germline assignment: CDR1 SNHLY and CDR2 FYNNEI. The CDR3 runs 14 residues. The ends were cut back, 7 bases at V and 6 bases at J, with 15 bases in the middle.

This clonotype appeared many times. V gene TRBV14 combines with J gene TRBJ2-3; D is undetermined. The CDR3 sequence is 16 residues long. Germline CDR1 is SGHDN and CDR2 is FVKESK. Trimming cost V 0 bases and J 4 bases, with 14 bases left between them. The CDR3 reads CASSQDSRPQADTQYF. In DNA form, the CDR3 reads TGTGCCAGCAGCCAAGATTCGCGCCCCCAGGCAGATACGCAGTATTTT.

A word on this clonotype: The CDR3 end shows no conserved phenylalanine or tryptophan, and so a read error is likely. It is unclear where the CDR3 begins or ends on the DNA, so no DNA is shown, and the CDR3 is as TCRdb lists it. The rearrangement uses TRBV7-9 and TRBJ2-5; TRBD2 was called by the table and not checked on the DNA. Germline V CDR1 and CDR2: SEHNR, FQNEAQ (reference sequence). The CDR3 length is 10 residues, termini included. The CDR3 protein is CASSLGGLAG.

This clonotype was seen many times. The chain carries TRBV6-1 and TRBJ2-3; D possibly matches TRBD1 or TRBD2 (5 bases each). CDR1 is MNHNS and CDR2 is SASEGT in the germline V gene. With 2 bases removed from V and 4 bases from J, the gap between germline ends came to 16 bases. The CDR3 consists of 16 residues. Written as DNA, the CDR3 is TGTGCCAGCAGTGAACGGGACCCCCGGGGCCCAGATACGCAGTATTTT. As protein: CASSERDPRGPDTQYF.

This clonotype was seen repeatedly, ten times or more. This chain links TRBV5-4 with TRBJ2-2; either TRBD1 or TRBD2 may supply D (6 bases each). V dropped 4 bases and J dropped 1 base, with 14 bases sitting between them. Germline loops: CDR1 SGHNT, CDR2 YYREEE (reference sequence). The CDR3 is 16 amino acids. In nucleotides, the CDR3 is TGTGCCAGCAGCAGGGGGGCCGGGGAGAACACCGGGGAGCTGTTTTTT. This translates into CASSRGAGENTGELFF.

The rearrangement uses TRBV20-1 and TRBJ1-4; TRBD1 agrees at 7 bases. V dropped 6 bases and J dropped 7; count of bases not matched to a gene: 8. Germline CDR1 and CDR2: DFQATT and SNEGSKA (reference sequence). The CDR3 runs 13 residues. The CDR3 loop is CSARQGGSEKLFF. CDR3 nucleotides: TGCAGTGCCAGGCAAGGGGGCAGTGAAAAACTGTTTTTT.

The V gene is TRBV10-2, the J gene TRBJ1-5; no firm D call. V was pared by 2 bases and J by 4 bases, with 6 bases between. The CDR3 has 13 residues. Germline V CDR1 and CDR2: WSHSY, SAAADI. CDR3 in DNA: TGCGCCAGCAGTGAGCTAGGGAATCAGCCCCAGCATTTT. Protein: CASSELGNQPQHF.

This clonotype came up many times. This chain connects TRBV7-9 to TRBJ2-6; D uncertain. The CDR3 spans 14 residues. Germline CDR1 is SEHNR and CDR2 is FQNEAQ (reference sequence). The germline V and J ends were trimmed by 6 bases and 4 bases, with 10 bases remaining between them. CDR3 residues: CASRRDGGANVLTF. The DNA of the CDR3 is TGTGCCAGCAGACGAGACGGGGGGGCCAACGTCCTGACTTTC.

This chain connects TRBV7-3 to TRBJ1-6, with TRBD1 matching 9 bases. This CDR3 has 16 amino acids. V dropped 5 bases and J dropped 7; count of bases not matched to a gene: 9. Germline assignment: CDR1 SGHTA and CDR2 FQGTGA. The CDR3 coding sequence is TGTGCCAGCAGCCCCCAAGGGGACAGGGACAATTCACCCCTCCACTTT. It is translated as CASSPQGDRDNSPLHF. The whole variable domain, filled in from reference TRBV7-3 and TRBJ1-6, reads GAGVSQTPSNKVTEKGKYVELRCDPISGHTALYWYRQSLGQGPEFLIYFQGTGAADDSGLPNDRFFAVRPEGSVSTLKIQRTERGDSAVYLCASSPQGDRDNSPLHFGNGTRLTVT.

This clonotype was seen many times. This rearrangement joins TRBV24-1 to TRBJ2-2, with 8 bases matching TRBD1. V gave up 7 bases and J gave up 2 bases; unmatched junction bases: 2. Germline V gene data show CDR1 as KGHDR and CDR2 as SFDVKD. The CDR3 covers 14 residues. Here the CDR3 DNA reads TGTGCCACCAGGGCAGGGGGCAACACCGGGGAGCTGTTTTTT. Its protein is CATRAGGNTGELFF.

This clonotype came up many times. The J gene is TRBJ1-5, the V gene TRBV19, with D possibly being TRBD1 (6 bases). The CDR3 spans 13 residues. Germline CDR1 LNHDA, CDR2 SQIVND (reference sequence). The V end lost 10 bases, the J end lost 3 bases, and 13 bases lay between the germline ends. CDR3 in amino acids: CATYQGNNQPQHF. The CDR3 nucleotides read TGTGCCACCTACCAGGGGAACAATCAGCCCCAGCATTTT.

The chain carries TRBV6-4 and TRBJ2-7; TRBD2 agrees at 8 bases. CDR1 is MRHNA and CDR2 is SNTAGT in the germline V gene. The CDR3 loop spans 15 amino acids. With 6 bases clipped from V and 3 bases from J, the junction kept 10 bases outside the gene matches. The DNA of the CDR3 is TGTGCCAGCAGAGCCGTAGCGGGGACTGTCTACGAGCAGTACTTC. Its translation is CASRAVAGTVYEQYF.

This clonotype was seen at least ten times. The chain links TRBV10-1 to TRBJ2-7, with D possibly matching TRBD1 (5 bases). The germline CDR1 and CDR2 sequences are WNHNN and SYGVQD (reference sequence). Trimming left V 5 bases short and J 1 base short, with 9 bases between. The CDR3 totals 13 residues. The CDR3 DNA reads TGCGCCAGCAGTCTAAAGGGGTCCTACGAGCAGTACTTC. It yields the protein CASSLKGSYEQYF.

As regards this clonotype: A much more abundant neighbour one base away suggests this may be a read error. This chain connects TRBV28 to TRBJ2-7; D unclear. This CDR3 region has 16 residues. CDR1 and CDR2 (germline): MDHEN, SYDVKM. CDR3 nucleotides: TGTGCCAGCAGTCCACAGCACCGACGTCTTGCCTACGAGCAGCACTTC. This gives the protein CASSPQHRRLAYEQHF. The full variable domain, with the rest looked up from reference TRBV28 and TRBJ2-7, is DVKVTQSSRYLVKRTGEKVFLECVQDMDHENMFWYRQDPGLGLRLIYFSYDVKMKEKGDIPEGYSVSREKKERFSLILESASTNQTSMYLCASSPQHRRLAYEQHFGPGTRLTVT.